The 9 T cell receptor beta chains below were found in one sample sequenced in a study of blood T cells in healthy people across ages. The second PCR ran about 6 to 11 cycles with a sample-barcoded 5' primer and J-beta primers. TCRdb called the 5' RACE reads again in MiXCR, with one record for every CDR3 protein. The table has roughly 1,500,000 distinct CDR3 sequences, about 40% seen once. The sample taken for sequencing was blood. These receptor sequences come from a woman under 30 in good health.

The chain couples TRBV28 to TRBJ2-7; D is possibly TRBD1 or TRBD2 (5 bases each). Looked up from germline, CDR1 is MDHEN and CDR2 is SYDVKM. The V gene lost 6 bases and the J gene lost 2 bases, with 8 bases spanning the gap. The CDR3 contains 12 residues. CDR3 nucleotide sequence: TGTGCCAGCAGACGGGACCCCTACGAGCAGTACTTC. As protein: CASRRDPYEQYF.

There are a few counts of this clonotype. The chain uses TRBV2 and TRBJ2-1; 11 bases map to TRBD2. J was trimmed by 0 bases and V by 6 bases; bases with no gene match: 7. The CDR3 is 17 residues long. In germline, CDR1 is SNHLY, CDR2 FYNNEI. The CDR3 region is CASRPASGRPSYNEQFF. As DNA, the CDR3 is TGTGCCAGCAGGCCCGCTAGCGGGAGGCCCTCCTACAATGAGCAGTTCTTC.

The rearrangement joins TRBV9 to TRBJ2-6, with 7 nucleotides matching TRBD2. The V and J ends lost 7 bases and 0 bases, in that order; junction bases with no gene match: 7. Germline V CDR1 and CDR2: SGDLS, YYNGEE. The CDR3 consists of 16 residues. CDR3: CASGGGLPSGANVLTF. The CDR3 nucleotides read TGTGCCAGCGGGGGGGGTTTGCCCTCTGGGGCCAACGTCCTGACTTTC.

This clonotype was seen only a few times. The V gene is TRBV4-1, the J gene TRBJ2-1; 8 nucleotides match TRBD2. CDR3 length: 18 residues. The germline V gene has CDR1 MGHRA and CDR2 YSYEKL. V trimming: 1 base; J trimming: 5 bases; junction bases outside the gene matches: 13. As DNA, the CDR3 is TGCGCCAGCAGCCAAGCTTCCCTCGGGGTAGCGGGGAACAATGAGCAGTTCTTC. Translation gives CASSQASLGVAGNNEQFF.

The table lists this clonotype with a few counts. The rearrangement joins TRBV20-1 to TRBJ2-6; 7 bases agree with TRBD1. V lost 5 bases, J lost 0 bases, and 7 bases stayed unmatched. CDR1 is DFQATT, CDR2 SNEGSKA, per germline (reference sequence). The CDR3 has 16 amino acids. CDR3 protein: CSAVHRGHSGANVLTF. CDR3 coding DNA: TGCAGTGCTGTCCACAGGGGCCACTCTGGGGCCAACGTCCTGACTTTC.

This clonotype was seen ten or more times. V and J are TRBV11-2 and TRBJ1-4; 7 bases fit TRBD1. The V segment lost 5 bases and the J segment 6 bases; nucleotides outside the gene matches: 12. The CDR3 length is 16 residues. Per the germline V gene, CDR1 is SGHAT and CDR2 is FQNNGV. The CDR3 spells CASSLHTWTGDEKLFF. The CDR3 coding sequence is TGTGCCAGCAGCCTACACACCTGGACAGGAGATGAAAAACTGTTTTTT. The variable domain in full, completed from reference TRBV11-2 and TRBJ1-4, reads EAGVAQSPRYKIIEKRQSVAFWCNPISGHATLYWYQQILGQGPKLLIQFQNNGVVDDSQLPKDRFSAERLKGVDSTLKIQPAKLEDSAVYLCASSLHTWTGDEKLFFGSGTQLSVL.

This clonotype was observed many times. This clone may be a read error of a much larger clone one base away. The chain has TRBV5-1 and TRBJ2-7; weak D call: TRBD2 (7 bases). This CDR3 spans 14 amino acids. CDR1 and CDR2 from the germline V gene are SGHRS and YFSETQ. The germline V and J ends were trimmed by 5 bases and 5 bases, with 17 bases remaining between them. The CDR3 loop is CASSAGALVDEQYF. The CDR3 DNA reads TGCGCCAGCAGTGCGGGGGCATTAGTCGACGAGCAGTACTTC.

This clonotype has a single count. This sequence may be a read error, since a much larger clone differs from it by one base. This chain links TRBV10-3 with TRBJ2-7; tentative D call: TRBD1 (5 bases). The J call is in doubt because the DNA end fits TRBJ2-1 better. The CDR3 loop spans 14 amino acids. The V gene's germline CDR1 is ENHRY and CDR2 SYGVKD. The CDR3 is CAISEGAPPYEQFF. The CDR3 DNA follows: TGTGCCATCAGTGAGGGGGCACCTCCCTACGAGCAGTTCTTC.

This clonotype was found once. The chain is built from TRBV4-1 and TRBJ1-2; D remains ambiguous. This CDR3 region has 16 residues. Trimming removed 0 bases at V and 6 bases at J, with 17 bases between. Germline CDR1 is MGHRA and CDR2 is YSYEKL. The chain's CDR3 is CASSQEPVPGSDGYTF. CDR3 in DNA: TGCGCCAGCAGCCAAGAACCCGTCCCGGGAAGCGATGGCTACACCTTC.